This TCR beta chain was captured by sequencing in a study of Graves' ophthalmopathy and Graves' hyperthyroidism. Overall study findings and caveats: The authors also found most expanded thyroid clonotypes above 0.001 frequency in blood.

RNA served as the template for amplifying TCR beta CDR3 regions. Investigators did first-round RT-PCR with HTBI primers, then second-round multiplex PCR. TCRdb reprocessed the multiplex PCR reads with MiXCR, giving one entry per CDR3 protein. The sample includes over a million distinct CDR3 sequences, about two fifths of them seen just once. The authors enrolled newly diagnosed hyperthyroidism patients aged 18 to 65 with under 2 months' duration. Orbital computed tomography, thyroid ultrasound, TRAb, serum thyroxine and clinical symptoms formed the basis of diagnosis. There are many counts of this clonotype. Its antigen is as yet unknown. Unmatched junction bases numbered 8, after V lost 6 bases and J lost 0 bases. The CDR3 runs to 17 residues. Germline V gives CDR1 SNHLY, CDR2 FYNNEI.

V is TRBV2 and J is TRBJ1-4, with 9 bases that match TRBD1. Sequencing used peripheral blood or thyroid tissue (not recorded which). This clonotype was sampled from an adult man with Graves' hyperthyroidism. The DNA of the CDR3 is TGTGCCAGCAGCTCCCCCGGGACAGGGACAACTAATGAAAAACTGTTTTTT. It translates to CASSSPGTGTTNEKLFF. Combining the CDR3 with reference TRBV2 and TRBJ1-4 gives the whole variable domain EPEVTQTPSHQVTQMGQEVILRCVPISNHLYFYWYRQILGQKVEFLVSFYNNEISEKSEIFDDQFSVERPDGSNFTLKIRSTKLEDSAMYFCASSSPGTGTTNEKLFFGSGTQLSVL.